The TCR beta chain under discussion was sequenced for a study of OX40 agonist ivuxolimab in advanced cancers. CDR1 is KGHSH, CDR2 LQKENI, per germline. The CDR3 loop spans 14 amino acids. V trimming: 2 bases; J trimming: 5 bases; junction bases outside the gene matches: 0. Profiling relied on immunoSEQ multiplex PCR, and the TCRdb table lists in-frame clones only, not all of them. The sample lists more than 45,000 clones, around 90% seen once, with approximately 3.4% in the top ten. Findings and limits, study-wide: Also present in some nonresponders was a low level of normalized T-cell clonal expansion. Near-lowest levels of clonal expansion characterized partial responders at 0.1-3.0 mg/kg. Clones of CD4+ and CD8+ blood T cells grew by week 6 at doses of 0.1 to 3.0 mg/kg.

In the case of this clone: Its antigen is not identified.

Sequenced material: CD4+ or CD8+ T cells sorted from blood, taken in a trial of the OX40 agonist ivuxolimab. The gene calls are TRBV18 and TRBJ2-1; TRBD2 matches at 10 bases. The sequence was collected from an adult with an advanced solid tumor such as melanoma, head and neck, liver or kidney cancer. CDR3 nucleotides: TGTGCCAGCTCACCAGGACTAGCGGACAATGAGCAGTTCTTC. It specifies CASSPGLADNEQFF.